This T cell receptor (beta chain) was recovered during a study of control samples from healthy donors and cancer patients. Deletions cut 7 bases from V and 4 bases from J, with 10 bases between. The CDR3 is 12 amino acids. The data were produced by immunoSEQ multiplex PCR, yet TCRdb's version contains in-frame clones alone and is incomplete. This sample carries roughly 88,000 clones, approximately 91% of them seen once, and the ten largest clones take around 0.92%. This TCR came from a young woman in good health. Sequenced input: blood. The rearrangement links TRBV12-3 or TRBV12-4 to TRBJ1-1; D possibly corresponds to TRBD1 (6 bases). CDR3: CASMGGPTEAFF. CDR3 DNA: TGTGCCAGCATGGGGGGGCCCACTGAAGCTTTCTTT.